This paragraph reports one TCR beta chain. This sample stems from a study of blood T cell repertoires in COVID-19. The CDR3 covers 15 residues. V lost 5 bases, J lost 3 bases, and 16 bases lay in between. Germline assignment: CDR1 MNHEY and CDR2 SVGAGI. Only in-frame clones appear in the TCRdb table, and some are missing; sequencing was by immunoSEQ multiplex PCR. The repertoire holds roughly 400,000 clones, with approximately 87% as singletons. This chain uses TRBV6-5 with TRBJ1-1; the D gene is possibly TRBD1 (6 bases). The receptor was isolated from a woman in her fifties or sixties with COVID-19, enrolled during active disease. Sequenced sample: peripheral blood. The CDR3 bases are TGTGCCAGCAGTCCAGGGGCGCGTGGGGACACTGAAGCTTTCTTT. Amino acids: CASSPGARGDTEAFF.